This TCR beta chain was recovered during a study of blood T cell repertoires in COVID-19. In the original processing: Cell counts per sample came from amplifying reference gene primers. Clones were sequenced by immunoSEQ multiplex PCR, and TCRdb holds only the in-frame ones, with some missing. V and J calls and clone size are those listed in that table; D and trimming were worked out from the DNA. The sample shows roughly 200,000 clones, approximately 86% of them seen only once. The J segment lost 6 bases and the V segment lost 3 bases, leaving 2 bases of the junction unmatched. The CDR3 is 12 amino acids.

Input material: PBMCs or T cells enriched from blood (not recorded which). The genes are TRBV12-3 or TRBV12-4 and TRBJ2-7, with 7 bases lining up with TRBD1. The TCR comes from a woman between 25 and 40 years old who had been exposed to COVID-19. The CDR3 region is CASSFGTVEQYF. The DNA of the CDR3 is TGTGCCAGCAGTTTCGGGACAGTCGAGCAGTACTTC.